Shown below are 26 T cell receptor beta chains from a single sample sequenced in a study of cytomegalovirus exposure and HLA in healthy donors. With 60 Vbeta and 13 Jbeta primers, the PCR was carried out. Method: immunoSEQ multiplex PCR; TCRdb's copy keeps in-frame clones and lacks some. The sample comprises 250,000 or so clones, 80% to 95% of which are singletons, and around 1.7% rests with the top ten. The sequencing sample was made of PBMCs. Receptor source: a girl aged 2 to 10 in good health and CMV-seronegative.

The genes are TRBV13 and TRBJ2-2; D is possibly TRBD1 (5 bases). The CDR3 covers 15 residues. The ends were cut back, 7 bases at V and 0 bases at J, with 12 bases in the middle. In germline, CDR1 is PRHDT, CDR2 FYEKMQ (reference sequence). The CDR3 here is CASNRGASNTGELFF. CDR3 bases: TGTGCCAGCAACCGTGGGGCCTCGAACACCGGGGAGCTGTTTTTT.

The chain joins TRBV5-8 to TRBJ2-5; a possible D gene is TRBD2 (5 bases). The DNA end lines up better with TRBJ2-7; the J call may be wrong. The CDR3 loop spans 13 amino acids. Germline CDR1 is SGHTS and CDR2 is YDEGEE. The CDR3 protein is CASSSRGFYEQYF. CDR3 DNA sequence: TGTGCCAGCAGCTCGCGAGGGTTCTACGAGCAGTACTTC.

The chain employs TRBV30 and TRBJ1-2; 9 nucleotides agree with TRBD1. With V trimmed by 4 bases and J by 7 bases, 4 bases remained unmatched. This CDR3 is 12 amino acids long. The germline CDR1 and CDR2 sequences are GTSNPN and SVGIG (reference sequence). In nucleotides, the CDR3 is TGTGCCTGGAAGGGACAGGGTCTTGGCTACACCTTC. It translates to CAWKGQGLGYTF. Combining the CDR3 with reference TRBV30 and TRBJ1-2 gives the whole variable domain SQTIHQWPATLVQPVGSPLSLECTVEGTSNPNLYWYRQAAGRGLQLLFYSVGIGQISSEVPQNLSASRPQDRQFILSSKKLLLSDSGFYLCAWKGQGLGYTFGSGTRLTVV.

The CDR3 loop is CSVPGQIEETQYF. The CDR3 DNA follows: TGCAGCGTGCCGGGACAGATAGAAGAGACCCAGTACTTC. This sequence joins TRBV29-1 and TRBJ2-5; TRBD1 aligns across 7 bases. CDR3 size: 13 residues. In germline, CDR1 is SQVTM, CDR2 ANQGSEA. Trimming at V came to 6 bases and at J to 3 bases, leaving 7 bases not matched to a gene. The variable domain in full, completed from reference TRBV29-1 and TRBJ2-5, reads SAVISQKPSRDICQRGTSLTIQCQVDSQVTMMFWYRQQPGQSLTLIATANQGSEATYESGFVIDKFPISRPNLTFSTLTVSNMSPEDSSIYLCSVPGQIEETQYFGPGTRLLVL.

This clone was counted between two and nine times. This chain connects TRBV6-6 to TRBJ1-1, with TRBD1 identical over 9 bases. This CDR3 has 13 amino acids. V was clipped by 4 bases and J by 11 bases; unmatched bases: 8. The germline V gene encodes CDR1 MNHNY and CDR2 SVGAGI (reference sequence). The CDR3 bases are TGTGCCAGCAGTTCGGGACAGGGAGGGACGGCTTTCTTT. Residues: CASSSGQGGTAFF.

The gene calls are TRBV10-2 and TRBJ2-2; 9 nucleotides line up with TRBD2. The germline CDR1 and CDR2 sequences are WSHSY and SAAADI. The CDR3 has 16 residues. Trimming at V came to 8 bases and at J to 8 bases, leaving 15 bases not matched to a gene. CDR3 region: CASQGGGTSPSGELFF. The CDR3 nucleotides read TGCGCCAGCCAAGGAGGAGGGACTAGCCCCAGTGGGGAGCTGTTTTTT.

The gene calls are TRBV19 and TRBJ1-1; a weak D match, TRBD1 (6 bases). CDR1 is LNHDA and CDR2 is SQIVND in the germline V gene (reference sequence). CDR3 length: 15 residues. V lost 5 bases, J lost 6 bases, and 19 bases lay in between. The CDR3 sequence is CASSLSGAGVAEAFF. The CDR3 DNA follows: TGTGCCAGTAGTCTTTCCGGGGCAGGGGTGGCTGAAGCTTTCTTT.

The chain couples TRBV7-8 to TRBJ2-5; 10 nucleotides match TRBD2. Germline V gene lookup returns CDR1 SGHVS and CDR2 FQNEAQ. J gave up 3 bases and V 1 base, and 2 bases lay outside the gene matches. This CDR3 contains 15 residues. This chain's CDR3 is CASSLGTSGKETQYF. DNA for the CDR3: TGTGCCAGCAGCTTAGGGACTAGCGGTAAAGAGACCCAGTACTTC.

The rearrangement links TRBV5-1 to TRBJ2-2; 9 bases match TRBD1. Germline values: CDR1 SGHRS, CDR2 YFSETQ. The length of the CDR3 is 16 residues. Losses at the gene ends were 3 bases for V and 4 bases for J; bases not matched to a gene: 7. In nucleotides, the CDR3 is TGCGCCAGCAGCTATGGGACAGGGTCGGGCACCGGGGAGCTGTTTTTT. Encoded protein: CASSYGTGSGTGELFF.

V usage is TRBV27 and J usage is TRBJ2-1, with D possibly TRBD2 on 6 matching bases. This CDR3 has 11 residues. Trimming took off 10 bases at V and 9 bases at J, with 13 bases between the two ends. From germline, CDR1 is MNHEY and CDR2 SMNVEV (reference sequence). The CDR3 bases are TGTGCCACCCGGGACTTTTTTGAGCAGTTCTTC. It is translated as CATRDFFEQFF.

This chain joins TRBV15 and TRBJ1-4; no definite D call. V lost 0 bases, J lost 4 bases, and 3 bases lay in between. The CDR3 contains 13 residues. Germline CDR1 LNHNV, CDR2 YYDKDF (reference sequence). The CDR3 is CATSRDGNEKLFF. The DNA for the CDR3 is TGTGCCACCAGCAGAGACGGTAATGAAAAACTGTTTTTT.

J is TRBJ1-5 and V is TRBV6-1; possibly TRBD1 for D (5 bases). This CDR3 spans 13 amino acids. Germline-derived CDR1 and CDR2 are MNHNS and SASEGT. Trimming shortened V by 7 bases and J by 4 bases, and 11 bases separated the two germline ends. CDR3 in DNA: TGTGCCAGCATGCCAGGGCATAATCAGCCCCAGCATTTT. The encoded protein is CASMPGHNQPQHF.

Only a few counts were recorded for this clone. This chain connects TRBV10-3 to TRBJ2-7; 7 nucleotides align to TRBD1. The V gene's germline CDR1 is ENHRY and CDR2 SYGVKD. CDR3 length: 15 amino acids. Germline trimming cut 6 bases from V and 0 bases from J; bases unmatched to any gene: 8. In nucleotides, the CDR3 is TGTGCCATCAGCGGACAGGATACCAGCTCCTACGAGCAGTACTTC. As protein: CAISGQDTSSYEQYF.

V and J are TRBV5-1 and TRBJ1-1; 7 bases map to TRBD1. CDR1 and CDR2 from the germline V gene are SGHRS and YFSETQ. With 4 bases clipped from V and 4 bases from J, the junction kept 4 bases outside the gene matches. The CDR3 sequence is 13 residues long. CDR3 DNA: TGCGCCAGCAGCGCGGGGACAGCCACTGAAGCTTTCTTT. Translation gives CASSAGTATEAFF.

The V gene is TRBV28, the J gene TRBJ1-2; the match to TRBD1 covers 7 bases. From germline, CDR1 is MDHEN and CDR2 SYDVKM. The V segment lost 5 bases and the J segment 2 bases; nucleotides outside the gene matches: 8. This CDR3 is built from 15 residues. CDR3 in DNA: TGTGCCAGCAGTGCGGAGGCAGGGGGAAACTATGGCTACACCTTC. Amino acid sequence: CASSAEAGGNYGYTF.

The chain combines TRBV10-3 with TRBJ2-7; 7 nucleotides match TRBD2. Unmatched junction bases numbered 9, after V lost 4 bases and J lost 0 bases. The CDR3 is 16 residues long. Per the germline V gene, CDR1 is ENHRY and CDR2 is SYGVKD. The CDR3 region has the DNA TGTGCCATCAGTGGGCTGGCCGGGGAGGGCTCCTACGAGCAGTACTTC. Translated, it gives CAISGLAGEGSYEQYF.

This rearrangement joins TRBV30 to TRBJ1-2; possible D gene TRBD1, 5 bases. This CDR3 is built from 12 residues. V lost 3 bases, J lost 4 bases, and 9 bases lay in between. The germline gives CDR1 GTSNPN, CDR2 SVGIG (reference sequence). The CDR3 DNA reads TGTGCCTGGAGAGGGGATACCTATGGCTACACCTTC. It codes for CAWRGDTYGYTF. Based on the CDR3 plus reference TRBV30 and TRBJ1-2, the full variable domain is SQTIHQWPATLVQPVGSPLSLECTVEGTSNPNLYWYRQAAGRGLQLLFYSVGIGQISSEVPQNLSASRPQDRQFILSSKKLLLSDSGFYLCAWRGDTYGYTFGSGTRLTVV.

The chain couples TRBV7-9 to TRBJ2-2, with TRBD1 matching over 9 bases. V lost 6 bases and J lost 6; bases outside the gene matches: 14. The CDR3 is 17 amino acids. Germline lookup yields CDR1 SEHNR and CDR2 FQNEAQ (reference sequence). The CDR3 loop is CASSRASGQGGPGELFF. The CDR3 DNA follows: TGTGCCAGCAGTCGCGCATCGGGACAGGGTGGTCCCGGGGAGCTGTTTTTT.

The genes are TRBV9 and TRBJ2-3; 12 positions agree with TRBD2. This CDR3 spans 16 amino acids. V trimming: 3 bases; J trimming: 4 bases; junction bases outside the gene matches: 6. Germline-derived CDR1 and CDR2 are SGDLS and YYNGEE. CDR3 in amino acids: CASSAGLAGRADTQYF. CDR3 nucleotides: TGTGCCAGCAGCGCCGGACTAGCGGGGCGGGCAGATACGCAGTATTTT. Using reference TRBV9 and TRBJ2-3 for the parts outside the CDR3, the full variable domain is DSGVTQTPKHLITATGQRVTLRCSPRSGDLSVYWYQQSLDQGLQFLIQYYNGEERAKGNILERFSAQQFPDLHSELNLSSLELGDSALYFCASSAGLAGRADTQYFGPGTRLTVL.

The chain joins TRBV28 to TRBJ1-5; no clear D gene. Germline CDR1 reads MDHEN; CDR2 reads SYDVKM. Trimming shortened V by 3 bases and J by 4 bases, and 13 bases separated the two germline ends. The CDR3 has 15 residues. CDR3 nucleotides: TGTGCCAGCAGTTTTTCGGTTTCTCCTAATCAGCCCCAGCATTTT. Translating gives CASSFSVSPNQPQHF.

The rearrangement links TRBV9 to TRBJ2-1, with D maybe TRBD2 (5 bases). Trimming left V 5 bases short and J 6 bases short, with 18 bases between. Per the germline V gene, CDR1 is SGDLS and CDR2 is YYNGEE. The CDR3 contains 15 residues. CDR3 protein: CASSAPAGRGNEQFF. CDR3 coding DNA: TGTGCCAGCAGTGCCCCTGCGGGTAGAGGCAATGAGCAGTTCTTC.

The CDR3 protein is CASSPTPGGLMADTQYF. The CDR3 nucleotides are TGTGCCAGCAGCCCAACCCCGGGGGGCCTTATGGCAGATACGCAGTATTTT. The chain links TRBV5-4 to TRBJ2-3; possible D gene TRBD2, 7 bases. V was cut by 4 bases and J by 4 bases, with 22 bases left in between. This CDR3 is 17 amino acids long. Germline loops: CDR1 SGHNT, CDR2 YYREEE (reference sequence).

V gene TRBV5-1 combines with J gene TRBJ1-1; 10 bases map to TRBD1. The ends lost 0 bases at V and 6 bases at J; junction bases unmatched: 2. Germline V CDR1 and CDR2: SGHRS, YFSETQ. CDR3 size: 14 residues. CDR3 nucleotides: TGCGCCAGCAGCTTGGGCGGGACAGGGGCTGAAGCTTTCTTT. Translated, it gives CASSLGGTGAEAFF.

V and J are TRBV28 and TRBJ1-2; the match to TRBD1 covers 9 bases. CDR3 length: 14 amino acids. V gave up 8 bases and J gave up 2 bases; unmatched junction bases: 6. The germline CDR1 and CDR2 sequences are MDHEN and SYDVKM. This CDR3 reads CASLRTGENYGYTF. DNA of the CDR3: TGTGCCAGCCTAAGGACAGGGGAAAACTATGGCTACACCTTC.

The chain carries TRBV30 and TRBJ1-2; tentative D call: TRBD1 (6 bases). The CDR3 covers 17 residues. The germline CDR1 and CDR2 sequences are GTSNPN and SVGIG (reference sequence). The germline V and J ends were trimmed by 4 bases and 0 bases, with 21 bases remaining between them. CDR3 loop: CAWTPLNGGAPNYGYTF. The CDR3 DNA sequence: TGTGCCTGGACCCCTCTAAACGGGGGGGCCCCTAACTATGGCTACACCTTC.

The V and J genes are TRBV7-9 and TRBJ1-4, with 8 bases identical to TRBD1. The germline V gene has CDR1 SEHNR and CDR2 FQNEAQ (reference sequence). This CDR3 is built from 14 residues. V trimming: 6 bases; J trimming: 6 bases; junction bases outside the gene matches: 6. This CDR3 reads CASRKTGVDEKLFF. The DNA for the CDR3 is TGTGCCAGCAGGAAGACAGGGGTCGATGAAAAACTGTTTTTT.